Below, one TCR beta chain is given with its context. No antigen is known for it. The PCR was carried out with 60 Vbeta primers and 13 Jbeta primers. Using immunoSEQ multiplex PCR, the repertoire was profiled, and TCRdb retains in-frame clones only, with some absent. The table shows some 150,000 clones, with roughly 85% occurring only once. This entry comes from a study of cytomegalovirus exposure and HLA in healthy donors. Regarding the study as a whole: Listed as cytomegalovirus-associated were 164 TCR beta chains. Sequencing likely produced, as an artifact, a cluster of highly shared sequence variants. Per a later analysis, about 15,000 TCR beta sequences showed association with HLA alleles at 0.05 false discovery rate.

Germline CDR1 MNHNY, CDR2 SVGAGI (reference sequence). J was trimmed by 9 bases and V by 8 bases; bases with no gene match: 14. The CDR3 runs to 15 residues. Sequences were obtained from PBMCs. The V and J genes are TRBV6-6 and TRBJ2-1; 9 positions match TRBD2. This TCR was sampled from a man in his forties or fifties in good health and CMV-seronegative. The CDR3 sequence is CASGGFGREGAEQFF. In DNA, the CDR3 is TGTGCCAGCGGTGGCTTCGGGCGGGAGGGTGCTGAGCAGTTCTTC.